The present TCR beta chain was sequenced within a study of T cells in tumors after PD-1 blockade. The overall study: Either cemiplimab 350 mg every 2 weeks or pembrolizumab 200 mg every 3 weeks was given.

Profiling relied on immunoSEQ multiplex PCR, and the TCRdb table lists in-frame clones only, not all of them. The table shows more than 50,000 clones, with roughly 70% occurring only once. Remarks on this clone: Its antigen is unidentified.

The CDR3 spans 13 residues. Germline assignment: CDR1 PRHDT and CDR2 FYEKMQ (reference sequence). V was pared by 0 bases and J by 6 bases, with 8 bases between. Genomic DNA template from tumor biopsies or peripheral blood, about 616 ng to 6,500 ng input. The study, taken as a whole, reports: Blood contained about 38% of the tumor's TCR clonotypes.

V is TRBV13 and J is TRBJ1-1, with D unclear. Source: PBMCs, taken after anti-PD-1 treatment. The sequence was obtained from a human donor with basal cell carcinoma. In DNA form, the CDR3 reads TGTGCCAGCAGCTTAGGCCCCCGATCTGAAGCTTTCTTT. This translates into CASSLGPRSEAFF.